Below are 25 T cell receptor beta chains sequenced from a single sample in a study of cytomegalovirus exposure and HLA in healthy donors. With 60 Vbeta and 13 Jbeta primers, the PCR was carried out. The assay was immunoSEQ multiplex PCR, and TCRdb's table has in-frame clones only and misses some. The sample lists roughly 170,000 clones, 80% occurring once. The sample taken for sequencing was PBMCs. Every receptor here comes from a man aged 25 to 40 in good health and CMV-seronegative.

V gene TRBV5-1 combines with J gene TRBJ2-1; D remains ambiguous. This CDR3 has 13 amino acids. Trimming removed 5 bases at V and 6 bases at J, with 12 bases between. Germline CDR1 reads SGHRS; CDR2 reads YFSETQ. CDR3 sequence reads: CASRPLLGNEQFF. CDR3 bases: TGCGCCAGCAGGCCTTTGCTAGGCAATGAGCAGTTCTTC.

This chain uses TRBV2 with TRBJ1-6; 7 nucleotides align to TRBD1. Trimming took 6 bases from V and 6 from J; bases not matched to a gene: 8. The germline V gene encodes CDR1 SNHLY and CDR2 FYNNEI. The CDR3 is 15 amino acids. For the CDR3, the DNA is TGTGCCAGCAGCAGTACAGGGGTAGCTAATTCACCCCTCCACTTT. It encodes CASSSTGVANSPLHF.

This chain links TRBV5-6 with TRBJ1-1; D possibly corresponds to TRBD1 (5 bases). Trimming took off 4 bases at V and 1 base at J, with 11 bases between the two ends. Germline CDR1 SGHDT, CDR2 YYEEEE. CDR3 size: 14 residues. The CDR3 nucleotides read TGTGCCAGCAGCCGGGGGGTCGCGAACACTGAAGCTTTCTTT. This translates into CASSRGVANTEAFF.

The V gene is TRBV7-9, the J gene TRBJ2-3; 8 bases are a match to TRBD2. Looked up from germline, CDR1 is SEHNR and CDR2 is FQNEAQ (reference sequence). The CDR3 length is 16 residues. V lost 5 bases, J lost 5 bases, and 12 bases stayed unmatched. The CDR3 nucleotides are TGTGCCAGCAGCCCTACATTGCGGGGGGTAGGAGATACGCAGTATTTT. Protein: CASSPTLRGVGDTQYF.

The CDR3 protein is CASSRGYLSYTEQFF. CDR3 in DNA: TGTGCCAGCAGCCGCGGCTACTTATCATATACTGAGCAGTTCTTC. The J gene is TRBJ2-1, the V gene TRBV5-4; D gene ambiguous. V lost 4 bases and J lost 9, with 20 bases in between. The CDR3 loop spans 15 amino acids. Germline loops: CDR1 SGHNT, CDR2 YYREEE (reference sequence).

The chain couples TRBV7-2 to TRBJ2-7; 7 bases fit TRBD2. V was pared by 1 base and J by 2 bases, with 2 bases of the junction left unmatched. Germline V gene lookup returns CDR1 SGHTA and CDR2 FQGNSA. The CDR3 is made up of 14 amino acids. CDR3 region: CASSLDAGAYEQYF. CDR3 bases: TGTGCCAGCAGCTTAGACGCGGGAGCCTACGAGCAGTACTTC.

The rearrangement uses TRBV5-6 and TRBJ1-4; D is ambiguous. The CDR3 sequence is 15 residues long. Germline lookup yields CDR1 SGHDT and CDR2 YYEEEE. Trimming cost V 0 bases and J 4 bases, with 10 bases left between them. The CDR3 region has the DNA TGTGCCAGCAGCTTGGGGCAAAACAGTAATGAAAAACTGTTTTTT. Translated: CASSLGQNSNEKLFF.

The rearrangement uses TRBV28 and TRBJ1-1, with 7 bases that match TRBD1. The CDR3 extends over 14 amino acids. The junction had 8 bases not matched to a gene; V was cut back by 6 bases and J by 4 bases. Germline V gene data show CDR1 as MDHEN and CDR2 as SYDVKM. The CDR3 sequence: CASSGYRGRTEAFF. CDR3 nucleotides: TGTGCCAGCAGCGGATACAGGGGACGCACTGAAGCTTTCTTT.

The genes are TRBV15 and TRBJ2-2; a possible D gene is TRBD1 (5 bases). The CDR3 consists of 17 residues. V dropped 0 bases and J dropped 6 bases, with 17 bases sitting between them. CDR1 and CDR2 from the germline V gene are LNHNV and YYDKDF (reference sequence). CDR3 residues: CATSRDPLDSFAGELFF. CDR3 bases: TGTGCCACCAGCAGAGACCCGCTTGACAGCTTTGCCGGGGAGCTGTTTTTT.

The chain carries TRBV28 and TRBJ1-1, with D perhaps matching TRBD1 (5 bases). The V end was cut by 8 bases, the J end by 12 bases, with 28 bases between. Germline values: CDR1 MDHEN, CDR2 SYDVKM. This CDR3 contains 15 residues. CDR3: CASGGGNLVNTESFF. Written as DNA, the CDR3 is TGTGCCAGCGGGGGGGGGAACCTGGTGAACACTGAGTCTTTCTTT.

The rearrangement links TRBV4-2 to TRBJ2-3; TRBD2 matches at 10 bases. Germline CDR1 is LGHNA and CDR2 is YNFKEQ. The CDR3 spans 18 residues. The V gene end was trimmed by 4 bases and the J gene end by 3 bases; junction bases not matched to a gene: 13. The DNA for the CDR3 is TGTGCCAGCAGCCCCCTTGGAGCTAGCGGGAGTAGAACAGATACGCAGTATTTT. This translates into CASSPLGASGSRTDTQYF.

The chain carries TRBV7-6 and TRBJ2-5, with a weak D call TRBD1 (6 bases). The germline V gene encodes CDR1 SGHVS and CDR2 FNYEAQ. Trimming left V 5 bases short and J 2 bases short, with 15 bases between. The CDR3 totals 15 residues. The CDR3 bases are TGTGCCAGCAGCCCGGACAGTATAACTCAAGAGACCCAGTACTTC. It codes for CASSPDSITQETQYF.

The chain is built from TRBV7-6 and TRBJ2-3, with 8 bases aligning to TRBD1. The CDR3 loop spans 14 amino acids. From germline, CDR1 is SGHVS and CDR2 FNYEAQ. V lost 5 bases and J lost 3; bases outside the gene matches: 4. CDR3 sequence reads: CASSPRTGTDTQYF. CDR3 in DNA: TGTGCCAGCAGCCCCCGGACAGGGACAGATACGCAGTATTTT.

The CDR3 DNA is TGTGCCAGTAGTATTGGCGGGATTAACACCGGGGAGCTGTTTTTT. Translating gives CASSIGGINTGELFF. The V call is TRBV19, the J call TRBJ2-2, with D tentatively TRBD2 (6 bases). Trimming pared 3 bases from V and 2 bases from J, leaving 10 bases between. Germline-derived CDR1 and CDR2 are LNHDA and SQIVND (reference sequence). The CDR3 is 15 amino acids. Drawing the rest from reference TRBV19 and TRBJ2-2, the complete variable domain is DGGITQSPKYLFRKEGQNVTLSCEQNLNHDAMYWYRQDPGQGLRLIYYSQIVNDFQKGDIAEGYSVSREKKESFPLTVTSAQKNPTAFYLCASSIGGINTGELFFGEGSRLTVL.

The rearrangement uses TRBV7-9 and TRBJ1-6; weak D call: TRBD1 (5 bases). The germline V gene encodes CDR1 SEHNR and CDR2 FQNEAQ (reference sequence). CDR3 size: 15 residues. V was cut by 1 base and J by 12 bases, with 16 bases left in between. The CDR3 region is CASSLVGTTGVPLHF. The DNA of the CDR3 is TGTGCCAGCAGCTTAGTGGGGACTACCGGAGTACCCCTCCACTTT.

This chain uses TRBV5-6 with TRBJ2-3; the match to TRBD2 covers 9 bases. Germline V lookup: CDR1 SGHDT, CDR2 YYEEEE. V dropped 3 bases and J dropped 3; count of bases not matched to a gene: 11. The CDR3 runs to 17 residues. The CDR3 loop reads CASSWWREGGITDTQYF. The CDR3 DNA is TGTGCCAGCAGCTGGTGGCGGGAGGGTGGGATAACAGATACGCAGTATTTT.

V and J are TRBV6-1 and TRBJ2-2; 13 nucleotides match TRBD2. The junction had 9 bases not matched to a gene; V was cut back by 7 bases and J by 7 bases. This CDR3 spans 16 amino acids. Germline CDR1 MNHNS, CDR2 SASEGT. CDR3: CASTDGLAGVNGELFF. CDR3 DNA sequence: TGTGCCAGCACTGACGGACTAGCGGGGGTTAACGGGGAGCTGTTTTTT.

This clone has only one observation. V is TRBV5-1 and J is TRBJ2-1, with 9 bases fitting TRBD1. V shed 4 bases, J shed 5 bases, and the junction held 4 bases outside the gene matches. The CDR3 length is 14 residues. Germline V gene data show CDR1 as SGHRS and CDR2 as YFSETQ. The CDR3 spells CASSAWTGDNEQFF. The CDR3 coding sequence is TGCGCCAGCAGCGCCTGGACAGGGGACAATGAGCAGTTCTTC.

This chain joins TRBV28 and TRBJ2-5; D unresolved. The CDR3 spans 14 residues. The V end was cut by 2 bases, the J end by 3 bases, with 10 bases between. CDR1 and CDR2 from the germline V gene are MDHEN and SYDVKM. The CDR3 DNA follows: TGTGCCAGCAGTTTAACGCCACGCGAAGAGACCCAGTACTTC. This encodes CASSLTPREETQYF.

CDR3 DNA sequence: TGCGCCAGCAGCTCAGGGGGGCACACAGATACGCAGTATTTT. Translation gives CASSSGGHTDTQYF. The chain uses TRBV5-1 and TRBJ2-3; D might be TRBD1 (7 bases). The germline CDR1 and CDR2 sequences are SGHRS and YFSETQ. The germline V and J ends were trimmed by 3 bases and 2 bases, with 10 bases remaining between them. This CDR3 is built from 14 residues.

The chain joins TRBV7-3 to TRBJ1-1; D not certain. The CDR3 sequence is 13 residues long. Germline assignment: CDR1 SGHTA and CDR2 FQGTGA. Trimming took off 5 bases at V and 7 bases at J, with 14 bases between the two ends. The CDR3 DNA is TGTGCCAGCAGCGTCCAATCGGGAGGTGAAGCTTTCTTT. Translating it yields CASSVQSGGEAFF.

J is TRBJ2-7 and V is TRBV28; maybe TRBD2 (7 bases). V was shortened by 5 bases and J by 2 bases, with 16 bases between the two germline ends. This CDR3 is built from 15 residues. CDR1 is MDHEN and CDR2 is SYDVKM in the germline V gene. Written as DNA, the CDR3 is TGTGCCAGCAGTCCCTCGAGGGGGGGACCCTACGAGCAGTACTTC. It codes for CASSPSRGGPYEQYF.

The chain carries TRBV10-2 and TRBJ2-5; tentative D call: TRBD2 (6 bases). Per germline, CDR1 WSHSY and CDR2 SAAADI. The CDR3 loop spans 14 amino acids. Trimming removed 5 bases from V and 1 base from J, with 11 bases in between. CDR3 protein: CASSFTSIQETQYF. CDR3 DNA sequence: TGCGCCAGCAGTTTCACTAGCATCCAAGAGACCCAGTACTTC.

The genes are TRBV10-2 and TRBJ1-3; D possibly corresponds to TRBD1 (5 bases). V was trimmed by 0 bases and J by 3 bases, leaving 12 bases between them. CDR1 and CDR2 (germline): WSHSY, SAAADI. The CDR3 is 16 residues long. CDR3 protein: CASSESIRVHGNTIYF. CDR3 coding DNA: TGCGCCAGCAGTGAGTCGATCAGGGTGCATGGAAACACCATATATTTT.

As regards this clone: Germline and junction disagree at one end, which may indicate a read error. V and J are TRBV7-9 and TRBJ2-7, with TRBD1 identical over 7 bases. Germline V CDR1 and CDR2: SEHNR, FQNEAQ (reference sequence). This CDR3 contains 12 residues. CDR3 sequence (DNA): TGCGCGTCGGAAGGACAGGAGAGCGAGCAGTACTTC. It yields the protein CASEGQESEQYF.